The clone carrying this T cell receptor (beta chain) appeared a single time. The antigen is undetermined. From germline, CDR1 is LNHDA and CDR2 SQIVND (reference sequence). CDR3 size: 15 residues. Trimming shortened V by 2 bases and J by 0 bases, and 7 bases separated the two germline ends. The sample originates from a study of CD8 T cells in Susac syndrome. The study's findings and limits: The authors found under 20 Susac-specific public clones in total CD8+ repertoires and a few in CD8+ TEMRA repertoires.

The RNA input was about 0.5 to 1 ug, and it was reverse transcribed with random hexamers. The amplification used immunoSEQ multiplex PCR on TCR beta CDR3; it spanned 54 Vbeta and 13 Jbeta. MiXCR, applied by TCRdb to the immunoSEQ multiplex PCR reads, yields one record per CDR3 protein. The table includes 80,000 to 90,000 distinct CDR3 sequences, 95% detected once. Blood CD8+ and CD4+ T cells underwent high-throughput TCR beta sequencing. The sample consisted of CD8+ T cells from PBMCs. The sequence was collected from a human donor with Susac syndrome. The chain uses TRBV19 and TRBJ2-2, with D unresolved. The chain's CDR3 is CASSIYTSNTGELFF. CDR3 DNA: TGTGCCAGTAGTATATACACGTCGAACACCGGGGAGCTGTTTTTT. The variable domain in full, completed from reference TRBV19 and TRBJ2-2, reads DGGITQSPKYLFRKEGQNVTLSCEQNLNHDAMYWYRQDPGQGLRLIYYSQIVNDFQKGDIAEGYSVSREKKESFPLTVTSAQKNPTAFYLCASSIYTSNTGELFFGEGSRLTVL.